The 16 T cell receptor beta chains below were found in one sample sequenced in a study of T cell repertoires in cytomegalovirus infection. MiXCR, run by TCRdb on the reads, gives a single entry per CDR3 protein. Of a few hundred thousand distinct CDR3 sequences detected, approximately 25% appear once; the ten largest clones hold about 13%. The specimen sequenced was PBMCs. The receptors shown here come from a human donor in good health (CMV status not recorded). Some clones in this sample may be carry-over from other donors' samples.

The sample holds a few counts of this clonotype. The chain uses TRBV6-2 or TRBV6-3 and TRBJ2-1; TRBD2 matches at 9 bases. The germline V gene has CDR1 MNHEY and CDR2 SVGEGT. This CDR3 is built from 19 residues. V was clipped by 2 bases and J by 7 bases; unmatched bases: 18. The CDR3 DNA follows: TGTGCCAGCAGTTACGGTAAGAGTAGCGGGAGATGGAAGAGGAATGAGCAGTTCTTC. Amino acids: CASSYGKSSGRWKRNEQFF.

This clonotype has more than one count but fewer than ten. Because the CDR3's place on the DNA is in doubt, the DNA is left out and the CDR3 is given as listed by TCRdb. The gene calls are TRBV7-5 and TRBJ1-3. TRBV7-5 is a documented pseudogene. The CDR3 sequence runs 16 residues, both termini included. CDR3 amino acids: CISVPEAPDSGNTIYF.

In its sample, this clonotype was seen once. The chain carries TRBV6-2 or TRBV6-3 and TRBJ1-5; D remains unclear. The CDR3 extends over 15 amino acids. From germline, CDR1 is MNHEY and CDR2 SVGEGT. Trimming pared 4 bases from V and 6 bases from J, leaving 16 bases between. CDR3 region: CASSWISTGSQPQHF. In DNA form, the CDR3 reads TGTGCCAGCAGTTGGATATCGACCGGCAGTCAGCCCCAGCATTTT.

The chain links TRBV10-3 to TRBJ2-5; 11 nucleotides agree with TRBD2. Germline CDR1 and CDR2: ENHRY and SYGVKD. The CDR3 extends over 15 amino acids. The J segment lost 2 bases and the V segment lost 3 bases, leaving 2 bases of the junction unmatched. This CDR3 is CAISDGTSGQETQYF. Written as DNA, the CDR3 is TGTGCCATCAGTGACGGGACTAGCGGACAAGAGACCCAGTACTTC.

CDR3 DNA sequence: TGTGCCAGCAGCCAAGATCGACTAGCGGGAGTCTACAATGAGCAGTTCTTC. Its translation: CASSQDRLAGVYNEQFF. The chain carries TRBV14 and TRBJ2-1; 12 bases match TRBD2. Germline-derived CDR1 and CDR2 are SGHDN and FVKESK. V was clipped by 0 bases and J by 3 bases; unmatched bases: 3. There are 17 residues in the CDR3.

The table lists this clonotype with a count of one. Here the CDR3 reads CASSESGADTQYF. CDR3 in DNA: TGTGCCAGCAGTGAATCCGGCGCAGATACGCAGTATTTT. The gene calls are TRBV2 and TRBJ2-3; D gene ambiguous. Germline CDR1 and CDR2: SNHLY and FYNNEI. This CDR3 region has 13 residues. Trimming took 2 bases from V and 4 from J, leaving 7 bases between them.

This clonotype was recorded at least ten times. The V and J genes are TRBV5-1 and TRBJ2-7; 7 bases line up with TRBD1. V trimming: 7 bases; J trimming: 5 bases; junction bases outside the gene matches: 12. Germline assignment: CDR1 SGHRS and CDR2 YFSETQ. The CDR3 consists of 14 residues. This CDR3 is CASATGTALDEQYF. Written as DNA, the CDR3 is TGCGCCAGCGCAACCGGGACAGCCCTCGACGAGCAGTACTTC.

The rearrangement links TRBV28 to TRBJ2-3, with 7 bases aligning to TRBD2. V was clipped by 3 bases and J by 6 bases; unmatched bases: 9. Germline V gene sequence: CDR1 MDHEN, CDR2 SYDVKM. The CDR3 spans 15 residues. DNA of the CDR3: TGTGCCAGCAGTTTGGATGGGAGGGCCTCGGATACGCAGTATTTT. This sequence encodes CASSLDGRASDTQYF.

This clonotype came up a few times. The V and J genes are TRBV30 and TRBJ1-6; no clear D. There are 15 residues in the CDR3. Trimming took off 3 bases at V and 1 base at J, with 10 bases between the two ends. The V gene's germline CDR1 is GTSNPN and CDR2 SVGIG (reference sequence). CDR3 DNA sequence: TGTGCCTGGAGAATGCGGGTATCCTATAATTCACCCCTCCACTTT. Translation: CAWRMRVSYNSPLHF.

This clonotype was seen a few times. V and J are TRBV6-5 and TRBJ1-1; 7 bases fit TRBD1. The germline CDR1 and CDR2 sequences are MNHEY and SVGAGI. There are 16 residues in the CDR3. The trim removed 8 bases at V and 2 bases at J, leaving 14 bases unmatched. CDR3 amino acids: CASGSRPQGPNTEAFF. CDR3 sequence (DNA): TGTGCCAGCGGATCCCGCCCACAGGGGCCTAACACTGAAGCTTTCTTT.

This clonotype occurred a few times. The chain links TRBV7-2 to TRBJ2-5, with a weak D call TRBD2 (6 bases). Germline V gene sequence: CDR1 SGHTA, CDR2 FQGNSA. V was cut by 4 bases and J by 4 bases, with 19 bases left in between. The CDR3 totals 16 residues. CDR3 protein: CASSSRPGVVPETQYF. In DNA, the CDR3 is TGTGCCAGCAGCTCGCGACCGGGAGTCGTGCCAGAGACCCAGTACTTC.

This chain uses TRBV19 with TRBJ1-1; no clear D gene. This CDR3 comprises 12 residues. The V gene lost 3 bases and the J gene lost 3 bases, with 5 bases spanning the gap. Looked up from germline, CDR1 is LNHDA and CDR2 is SQIVND (reference sequence). CDR3 in DNA: TGTGCCAGTAGTATCCGTCACACTGAAGCTTTCTTT. It encodes CASSIRHTEAFF.

The V gene is TRBV6-1, the J gene TRBJ2-4; D possibly corresponds to TRBD2 (6 bases). V lost 8 bases to trimming and J lost 0 bases, with 17 bases between them. The CDR3 is 16 amino acids. Germline-derived CDR1 and CDR2 are MNHNS and SASEGT. The CDR3 DNA reads as TGTGCCAGCGCCCGGGACCCAGCGGGAGCCAAAAACATTCAGTACTTC. Translated, it gives CASARDPAGAKNIQYF.

The J gene is TRBJ2-7, the V gene TRBV6-2 or TRBV6-3, with 10 nucleotides matching TRBD1. The CDR3 loop spans 15 amino acids. The V and J ends lost 5 bases and 7 bases, in that order; junction bases with no gene match: 11. Per the germline V gene, CDR1 is MNHEY and CDR2 is SVGEGT. CDR3 DNA sequence: TGTGCCAGCAGTGTCAGACAGGGGGCTCTGGGTGAGCAGTACGTC. Translated, it gives CASSVRQGALGEQYV.

This clonotype was counted only a few times. The junction departs from germline at one end; a sequencing error may be responsible. J is TRBJ2-1 and V is TRBV7-7; D perhaps matches TRBD2 (6 bases). This CDR3 is 13 amino acids long. CDR1 and CDR2 from the germline V gene are SSHAT and FNYEAQ (reference sequence). This CDR3 reads CASSPGLDNEQFF. The CDR3 DNA reads TGTGCTAGCAGCCCGGGACTGGATAATGAGCAGTTCTTC.

The chain recombines TRBV30 with TRBJ1-4; TRBD1 agrees at 8 bases. V gave up 0 bases and J gave up 6 bases; unmatched junction bases: 9. Germline CDR1 and CDR2: GTSNPN and SVGIG (reference sequence). The CDR3 is 16 amino acids. CDR3 coding DNA: TGTGCCTGGAGTGTGCAGGGGGCCCCGGGTGATGAAAAACTGTTTTTT. Translating it yields CAWSVQGAPGDEKLFF.